This passage covers 4 T cell receptor beta chains from one sample sequenced in a study of radiotherapy plus CTLA-4 blockade in lung cancer. Using immunoSEQ multiplex PCR, the repertoire was profiled, and TCRdb retains in-frame clones only, with some absent. The table has nearly 110,000 clones, about 83% seen once. The sample here was peripheral blood, taken from a patient treated with radiotherapy plus ipilimumab. The receptor set was obtained from a human donor with non-small cell lung cancer that progressed on radiotherapy plus ipilimumab. Some clones in this sample may be carry-over from other donors' samples.

The chain employs TRBV18 and TRBJ1-1; no clear D. The V gene's germline CDR1 is KGHSH and CDR2 LQKENI. CDR3 size: 15 residues. V lost 1 base, J lost 1 base, and 10 bases lay in between. Written as DNA, the CDR3 is TGTGCCAGCTCACCACAAAGGACTTCGAACACTGAAGCTTTCTTT. Translating it yields CASSPQRTSNTEAFF.

This clone was counted once. The rearrangement uses TRBV5-4 and TRBJ1-1, with D possibly TRBD1 on 6 matching bases. Trimming stripped 0 bases from V and 5 bases from J, with 11 bases between. The CDR3 spans 14 residues. Germline V gene sequence: CDR1 SGHNT, CDR2 YYREEE (reference sequence). CDR3 nucleotide sequence: TGTGCCAGCAGCTTGGGGCAGGGGAGAACTGAAGCTTTCTTT. Translation: CASSLGQGRTEAFF.

The chain has TRBV14 and TRBJ1-2, with a weak D call TRBD1 (6 bases). The V gene lost 1 base and the J gene lost 4 bases, with 10 bases spanning the gap. Germline V gene sequence: CDR1 SGHDN, CDR2 FVKESK. The CDR3 contains 14 residues. Written as DNA, the CDR3 is TGTGCCAGCAGCCAAGGGGGGGGCGTCTATGGCTACACCTTC. Residues: CASSQGGGVYGYTF.

The J gene is TRBJ1-1, the V gene TRBV19; D is perhaps TRBD1 (5 bases). The CDR3 runs to 13 residues. V was pared by 6 bases and J by 11 bases, with 19 bases between. The germline CDR1 and CDR2 sequences are LNHDA and SQIVND (reference sequence). CDR3 region: CASRAKGPGRAFF. CDR3 coding DNA: TGTGCCAGTAGAGCCAAGGGGCCAGGTCGGGCTTTCTTT.